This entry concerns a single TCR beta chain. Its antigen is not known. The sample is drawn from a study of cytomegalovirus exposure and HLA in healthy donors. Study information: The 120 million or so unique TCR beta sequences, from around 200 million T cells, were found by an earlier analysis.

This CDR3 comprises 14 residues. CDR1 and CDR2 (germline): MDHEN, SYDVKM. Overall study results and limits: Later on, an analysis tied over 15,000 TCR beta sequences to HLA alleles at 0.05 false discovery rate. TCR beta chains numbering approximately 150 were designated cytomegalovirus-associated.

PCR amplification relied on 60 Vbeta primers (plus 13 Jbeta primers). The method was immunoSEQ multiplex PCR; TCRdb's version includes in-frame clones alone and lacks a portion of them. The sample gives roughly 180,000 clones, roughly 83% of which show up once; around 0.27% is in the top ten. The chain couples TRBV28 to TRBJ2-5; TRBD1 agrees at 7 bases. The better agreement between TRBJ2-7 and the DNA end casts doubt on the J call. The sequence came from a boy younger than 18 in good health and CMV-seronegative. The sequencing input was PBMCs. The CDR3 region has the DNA TGTGCCAGCAGTCCGACAGGGACCAGCTACGAGCAGTACTTC. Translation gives CASSPTGTSYEQYF.